This paragraph reports one TCR beta chain. No antigen is known for it. No much larger clonotype is one base removed from it; base qualities were not supplied. This sample is drawn from a study of CD8+CD57+ T cells in acquired aplastic anemia listed by TCRdb under 2018. Notes on the research overall: A mean of roughly 2.9 ug of DNA, ranging from roughly 0.17 to 30 ug, was extracted from sorted CD4+ and CD8+ cells. A CD8+CD57+ expansion meant a frequency higher than the mean frequency seen in healthy subjects. What the study reported, not specific to this receptor: Around 30 CD8+ CDR3 sequences were found in both patients and controls but appeared to be highly expressed in patients and within the immunodominant clones of the patients. Between patients and healthy controls, no significant difference in CD8+ Simpson's diversity was found (P=0.060).

TCR beta VDJ combination and CDR3 sequence profiling used genomic DNA as the template. An Illumina HiSeq 2000 was used for TCR repertoire sequencing. As for how the authors treated the data: TRBV/TRBJ rearrangement plots, CDR3 size and DJ length profiles, and Simpson's diversity index were used to assess repertoires. Whichever DNA sequence was most abundant in the deep sequencing data was defined as the immunodominant clone. CDR3 amino acid sequences were screened for sharing across subjects and compared with published repertoires and the VDJdb database. The raw public data were reprocessed by TCRdb itself: fastp quality trimming at Q25, MiXCR clonotype calling, in-frame beta chains only. A single entry per CDR3 protein holds the most common genes and DNA from its merged rows. The V and J calls here are based on TCRdb, not the publication. For this sample there are under 350,000 distinct CDR3 sequences; 45% to 65% appear just once. Of the sample, under 1.5% falls within the top ten clones.

Patients chosen for sequencing had shown expansion of CD8+CD57+ cells by flow cytometry. Every patient had severe acquired aplastic anemia, diagnosed using the International Study of Aplastic Anemia and Agranulocytosis and Camitta criteria. No therapy had been received by the patients at the time of blood sampling. The study deep-sequenced TCR repertoires of sorted CD4+ and CD8+ blood T cells from severe aplastic anemia patients and healthy subjects. Patients were enrolled in the USA under clinicaltrials.gov protocols 00001620, 01623167, 00001397, 00071045, 00081523 and 00961064. Ficoll-Paque density gradient centrifugation was used to isolate peripheral blood mononuclear cells. Before DNA was extracted, CD4+ and CD8+ T cells were sorted using either FACS or magnetic beads. The germline V gene encodes CDR1 LNHNV and CDR2 YYDKDF (reference sequence). The CDR3 runs 15 residues from the cysteine to the phenylalanine. Only CDR3 DNA remains: 45 bases, in frame from the first base. The V and J ends are trimmed by 2 bases and 7 bases, leaving 14 bases between them.

This TCR came from a human donor with aplastic anemia. The V and J segments used are TRBV15 and TRBJ2-2, with the identity of the D gene unclear. Sequenced sample: sorted CD4+, CD8+, or CD8+CD57+ T cells (not recorded which) from PBMCs. The bases are TGTGCCACCAGCAGACCCCAGACGACGGGCGGGGAGCTGTTTTTT. Its translation reads: CATSRPQTTGGELFF.